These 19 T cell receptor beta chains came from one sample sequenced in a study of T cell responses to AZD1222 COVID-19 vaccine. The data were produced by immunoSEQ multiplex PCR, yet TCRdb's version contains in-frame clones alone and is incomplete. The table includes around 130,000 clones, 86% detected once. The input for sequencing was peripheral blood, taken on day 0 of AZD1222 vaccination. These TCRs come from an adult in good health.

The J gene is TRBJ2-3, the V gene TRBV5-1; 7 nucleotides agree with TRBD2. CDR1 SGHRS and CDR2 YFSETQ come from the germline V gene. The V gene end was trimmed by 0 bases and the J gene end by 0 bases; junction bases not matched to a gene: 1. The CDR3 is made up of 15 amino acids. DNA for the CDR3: TGCGCCAGCAGCTTGGCTAGCGGTAGCACAGATACGCAGTATTTT. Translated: CASSLASGSTDTQYF.

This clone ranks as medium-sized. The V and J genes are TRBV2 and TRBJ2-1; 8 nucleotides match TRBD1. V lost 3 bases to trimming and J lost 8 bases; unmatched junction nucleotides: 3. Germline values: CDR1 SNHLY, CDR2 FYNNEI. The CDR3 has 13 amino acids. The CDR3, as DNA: TGTGCCAGCAGTGATGACAGGGGCCATGAGCAGTTCTTC. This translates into CASSDDRGHEQFF. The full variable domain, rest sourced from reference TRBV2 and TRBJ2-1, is EPEVTQTPSHQVTQMGQEVILRCVPISNHLYFYWYRQILGQKVEFLVSFYNNEISEKSEIFDDQFSVERPDGSNFTLKIRSTKLEDSAMYFCASSDDRGHEQFFGPGTRLTVL.

The DNA for the CDR3 is TGTGCCAGCAGCCAACTAGCGGGAGCGAACACCGGGGAGCTGTTTTTT. Its protein product is CASSQLAGANTGELFF. The chain joins TRBV13 to TRBJ2-2; 11 positions match TRBD2. The V segment lost 5 bases and the J segment 0 bases; nucleotides outside the gene matches: 2. The CDR3 spans 16 residues. Germline loops: CDR1 PRHDT, CDR2 FYEKMQ (reference sequence).

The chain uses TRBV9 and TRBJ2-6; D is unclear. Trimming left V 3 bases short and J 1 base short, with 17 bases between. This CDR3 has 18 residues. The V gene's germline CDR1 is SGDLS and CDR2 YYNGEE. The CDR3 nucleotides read TGTGCCAGCAGCGCCTCCGACTTCGCATTGTCTGGGGCCAACGTCCTGACTTTC. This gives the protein CASSASDFALSGANVLTF. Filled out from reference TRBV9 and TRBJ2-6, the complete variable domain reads DSGVTQTPKHLITATGQRVTLRCSPRSGDLSVYWYQQSLDQGLQFLIQYYNGEERAKGNILERFSAQQFPDLHSELNLSSLELGDSALYFCASSASDFALSGANVLTFGAGSRLTVL.

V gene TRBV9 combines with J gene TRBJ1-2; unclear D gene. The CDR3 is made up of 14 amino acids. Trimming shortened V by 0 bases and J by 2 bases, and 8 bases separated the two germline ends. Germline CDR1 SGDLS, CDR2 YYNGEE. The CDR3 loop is CASSVGAGNYGYTF. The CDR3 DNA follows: TGTGCCAGCAGCGTAGGTGCGGGAAACTATGGCTACACCTTC.

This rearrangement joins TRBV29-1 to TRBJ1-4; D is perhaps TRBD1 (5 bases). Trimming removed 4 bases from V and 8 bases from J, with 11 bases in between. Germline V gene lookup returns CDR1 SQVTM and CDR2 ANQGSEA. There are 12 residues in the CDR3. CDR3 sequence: CSVGGVEEKLFF. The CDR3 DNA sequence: TGCAGCGTTGGAGGGGTAGAGGAAAAACTGTTTTTT.

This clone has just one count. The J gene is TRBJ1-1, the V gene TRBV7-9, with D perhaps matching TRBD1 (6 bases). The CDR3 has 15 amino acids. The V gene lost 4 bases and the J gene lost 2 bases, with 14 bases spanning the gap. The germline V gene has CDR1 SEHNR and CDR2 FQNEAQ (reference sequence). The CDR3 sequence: CASSSTGLVNTEAFF. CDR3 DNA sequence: TGTGCCAGCAGCTCTACAGGGTTGGTCAACACTGAAGCTTTCTTT.

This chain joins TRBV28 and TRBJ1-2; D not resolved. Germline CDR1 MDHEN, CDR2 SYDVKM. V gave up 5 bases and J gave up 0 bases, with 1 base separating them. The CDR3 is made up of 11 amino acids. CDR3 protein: CASSPNYGYTF. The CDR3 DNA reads TGTGCCAGCAGTCCTAACTATGGCTACACCTTC.

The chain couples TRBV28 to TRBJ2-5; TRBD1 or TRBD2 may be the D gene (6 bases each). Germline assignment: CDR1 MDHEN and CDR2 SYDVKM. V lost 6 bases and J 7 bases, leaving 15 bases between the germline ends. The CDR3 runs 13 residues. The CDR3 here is CASRGGAQGTQYF. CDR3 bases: TGTGCCAGCAGGGGGGGCGCGCAGGGGACCCAGTACTTC.

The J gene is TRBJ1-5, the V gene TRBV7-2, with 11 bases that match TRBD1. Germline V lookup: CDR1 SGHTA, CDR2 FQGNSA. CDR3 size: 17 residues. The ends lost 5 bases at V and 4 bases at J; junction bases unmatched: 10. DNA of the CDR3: TGTGCCAGCAGCCGTCGGACAGGGGGCGTTAGGAATCAGCCCCAGCATTTT. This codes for CASSRRTGGVRNQPQHF.

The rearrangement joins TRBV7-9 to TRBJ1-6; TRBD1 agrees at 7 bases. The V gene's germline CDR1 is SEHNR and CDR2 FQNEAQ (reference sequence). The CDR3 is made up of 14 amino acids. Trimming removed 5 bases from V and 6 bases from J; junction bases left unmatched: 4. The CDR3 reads CASSPGTANSPLHF. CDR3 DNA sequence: TGTGCCAGCAGCCCCGGGACAGCTAATTCACCCCTCCACTTT.

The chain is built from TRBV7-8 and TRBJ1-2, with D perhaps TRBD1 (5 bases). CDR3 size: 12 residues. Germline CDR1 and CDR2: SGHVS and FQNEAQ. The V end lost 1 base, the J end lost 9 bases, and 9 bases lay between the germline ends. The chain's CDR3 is CASSLVGDSYTF. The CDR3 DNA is TGTGCCAGCAGCTTAGTAGGGGATAGCTACACCTTC.

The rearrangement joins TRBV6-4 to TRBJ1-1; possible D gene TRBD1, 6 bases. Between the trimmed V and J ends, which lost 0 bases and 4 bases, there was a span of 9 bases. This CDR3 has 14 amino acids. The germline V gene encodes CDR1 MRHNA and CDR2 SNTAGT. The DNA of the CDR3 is TGTGCCAGCAGTGACTCTGACAGGCCCACTGAAGCTTTCTTT. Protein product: CASSDSDRPTEAFF.

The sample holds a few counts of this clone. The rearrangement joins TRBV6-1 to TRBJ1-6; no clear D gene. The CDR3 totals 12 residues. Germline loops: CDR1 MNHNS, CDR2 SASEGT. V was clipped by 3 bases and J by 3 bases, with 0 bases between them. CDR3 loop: CASSDYNSPLHF. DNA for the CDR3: TGTGCCAGCAGTGACTATAATTCACCCCTCCACTTT.

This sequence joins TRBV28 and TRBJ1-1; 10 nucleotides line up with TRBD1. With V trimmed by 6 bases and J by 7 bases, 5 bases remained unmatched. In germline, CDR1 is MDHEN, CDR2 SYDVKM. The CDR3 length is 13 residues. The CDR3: CASRWDRGLEAFF. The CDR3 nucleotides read TGTGCCAGCAGGTGGGACAGGGGACTTGAAGCTTTCTTT.

Written as DNA, the CDR3 is TGTGCCAGCAGTTCAAGACTAGCGGGGCAGTTCTTC. This translates into CASSSRLAGQFF. The rearrangement joins TRBV6-4 to TRBJ2-1; 10 bases are shared with TRBD2. CDR3 length: 12 amino acids. The germline CDR1 and CDR2 sequences are MRHNA and SNTAGT. V dropped 5 bases and J dropped 12; count of bases not matched to a gene: 4.

DNA of the CDR3: TGCGCCAGCAGCCAAACGCACATGGGGGGCTATGGCTACACCTTC. Its translation is CASSQTHMGGYGYTF. The genes are TRBV4-3 and TRBJ1-2; D may be TRBD1 (5 bases). The CDR3 is 15 amino acids. Germline V gives CDR1 LGHNA, CDR2 YSLEER. Trimming cost V 2 bases and J 4 bases, with 14 bases left between them.

For the CDR3, the DNA is TGTGCCAGCAGTGAAGGCGCCGGGTCGGGCAATCAGCCCCAGCATTTT. It encodes CASSEGAGSGNQPQHF. The V gene is TRBV2, the J gene TRBJ1-5; D is unresolved. Trimming cost V 1 base and J 2 bases, with 12 bases left between them. In germline, CDR1 is SNHLY, CDR2 FYNNEI. The CDR3 spans 16 residues.

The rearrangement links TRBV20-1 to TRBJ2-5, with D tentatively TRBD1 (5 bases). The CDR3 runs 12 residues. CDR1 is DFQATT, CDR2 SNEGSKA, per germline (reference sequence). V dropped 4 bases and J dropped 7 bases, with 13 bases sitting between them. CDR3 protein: CSAIDRWATQYF. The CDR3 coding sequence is TGCAGTGCTATTGACAGATGGGCGACCCAGTACTTC.